Each of the 21 T cell receptor beta chains below was sequenced from the same sample in a study of CD8 T cells in Susac syndrome. Reverse transcription used about 0.45 to 1 ug RNA and random hexamers. TCRdb reanalysed the immunoSEQ multiplex PCR reads using MiXCR and keeps one entry per CDR3 protein. This table holds some 120,000 distinct CDR3 sequences, 80% to 95% found once. Sequencing was carried out using CD8+ T cells from PBMCs. The source is a human donor in good health.

This clonotype showed up just a few times. V is TRBV4-1 and J is TRBJ2-1; D not certain. This CDR3 is 16 amino acids long. CDR1 is MGHRA, CDR2 YSYEKL, per germline. V shed 4 bases and J shed 0 bases, with 13 bases lying between them. The CDR3 region has the DNA TGCGCCAGCAGCCCTTATTTGAGCAGCTCCTACAATGAGCAGTTCTTC. It is translated as CASSPYLSSSYNEQFF.

The genes are TRBV4-3 and TRBJ2-2; TRBD2 matches at 10 bases. V lost 1 base, J lost 4 bases, and 3 bases stayed unmatched. Germline CDR1 LGHNA, CDR2 YSLEER. The CDR3 is made up of 16 amino acids. This CDR3 reads CASSQALAGATGELFF. CDR3 DNA: TGCGCCAGCAGCCAAGCCCTAGCGGGAGCCACCGGGGAGCTGTTTTTT.

This chain links TRBV11-2 with TRBJ1-1; D is undetermined. There are 16 residues in the CDR3. CDR1 SGHAT and CDR2 FQNNGV come from the germline V gene. V lost 2 bases and J 0 bases, leaving 13 bases between the germline ends. For the CDR3, the DNA is TGTGCCAGCAGCTTAATTTCAGGAAACGTGAACACTGAAGCTTTCTTT. It codes for CASSLISGNVNTEAFF.

The chain carries TRBV6-2 or TRBV6-3 and TRBJ2-5; TRBD2 agrees at 13 bases. CDR1 is MNHEY and CDR2 is SVGEGT in the germline V gene. The CDR3 sequence is 15 residues long. V shed 5 bases and J 2 bases; nucleotides not matched to a gene: 2. The DNA of the CDR3 is TGTGCCAGCAGTCGGGGACTAGCGGGACAAGAGACCCAGTACTTC. It is translated as CASSRGLAGQETQYF.

This sequence joins TRBV6-2 or TRBV6-3 and TRBJ1-1; D ambiguous. CDR1 and CDR2 from the germline V gene are MNHEY and SVGEGT. The ends were cut back, 2 bases at V and 0 bases at J, with 7 bases in the middle. There are 14 residues in the CDR3. CDR3 residues: CASSYRVLNTEAFF. DNA of the CDR3: TGTGCCAGCAGTTACCGGGTTCTGAACACTGAAGCTTTCTTT.

The gene calls are TRBV11-1 and TRBJ1-1; D is perhaps TRBD1 (5 bases). The CDR3 covers 16 residues. Trimming left V 4 bases short and J 0 bases short, with 15 bases between. The germline gives CDR1 SGHAT, CDR2 FQDESV (reference sequence). This chain's CDR3 is CASSWGKRALNTEAFF. The CDR3 region has the DNA TGTGCCAGCAGCTGGGGGAAGAGGGCCTTGAACACTGAAGCTTTCTTT.

The chain uses TRBV4-3 and TRBJ2-7; 8 nucleotides match TRBD1. Germline loops: CDR1 LGHNA, CDR2 YSLEER. This CDR3 has 17 residues. Trimming took 4 bases from V and 3 from J; bases not matched to a gene: 14. DNA for the CDR3: TGCGCCAGCAGCCCGAGCGTGGTACAGGGGGGAGTCTACGAGCAGTACTTC. Its protein product is CASSPSVVQGGVYEQYF.

The table lists this clonotype with a few counts. This chain links TRBV18 with TRBJ2-7, with a possible D match to TRBD1 (5 bases). Per the germline V gene, CDR1 is KGHSH and CDR2 is LQKENI. Trimming removed 3 bases at V and 3 bases at J, with 6 bases between. The CDR3 length is 12 residues. CDR3 sequence: CASSPDSYEQYF. DNA of the CDR3: TGTGCCAGCTCACCCGACAGCTACGAGCAGTACTTC.

The J gene is TRBJ1-6, the V gene TRBV12-3 or TRBV12-4; possible D gene TRBD1, 5 bases. CDR3 length: 15 residues. Trimming shortened V by 6 bases and J by 5 bases, and 14 bases separated the two germline ends. Here the CDR3 DNA reads TGTGCCAGCAGCACCTGGGGAGGGGATAATTCACCCCTCCACTTT. This encodes CASSTWGGDNSPLHF.

The rearrangement uses TRBV11-2 and TRBJ2-1; D is undetermined. V lost 1 base and J 5 bases, leaving 15 bases between the germline ends. Germline V gives CDR1 SGHAT, CDR2 FQNNGV. The CDR3 has 16 amino acids. For the CDR3, the DNA is TGTGCCAGCAGCTTAGTTCCGGGTAGGAGTAACAATGAGCAGTTCTTC. Translated: CASSLVPGRSNNEQFF.

The DNA for the CDR3 is TGTGCCAGCAGCGGACCAGGTCGTGCCGATCAGCCCCAGCATTTT. The encoded protein is CASSGPGRADQPQHF. V is TRBV7-2 and J is TRBJ1-5; D is ambiguous. Between the trimmed V and J ends, which lost 5 bases and 5 bases, there was a span of 16 bases. Germline CDR1 and CDR2: SGHTA and FQGNSA. This CDR3 is built from 15 residues.

The sample holds a few counts of this clonotype. The CDR3 loop is CASSPRNGELFF. CDR3 DNA: TGTGCCAGCTCACCACGCAACGGGGAGCTGTTTTTT. The chain combines TRBV18 with TRBJ2-2; no firm D call. CDR1 and CDR2 from the germline V gene are KGHSH and LQKENI. This CDR3 is built from 12 residues. V shed 1 base and J shed 7 bases, with 4 bases lying between them.

The chain has TRBV2 and TRBJ1-3; D is unresolved. V was cut by 7 bases and J by 0 bases, with 4 bases left in between. This CDR3 is 12 amino acids long. CDR1 is SNHLY and CDR2 is FYNNEI in the germline V gene. CDR3 sequence: CASTISGNTIYF. CDR3 in DNA: TGTGCCAGCACCATCTCTGGAAACACCATATATTTT.

For this clonotype: The junction shows a germline mismatch at one end, possibly a read error. V gene TRBV5-1 combines with J gene TRBJ2-4; TRBD2 aligns across 8 bases. CDR1 is SGHRS, CDR2 YFSETQ, per germline. This CDR3 is built from 15 residues. Here the CDR3 DNA reads TGCGCCAGCAGCTTGTCAGCGGGAGCCGAAAACATTCAGTACTTC. The encoded protein is CASSLSAGAENIQYF.

The chain joins TRBV9 to TRBJ2-2; D remains unclear. Looked up from germline, CDR1 is SGDLS and CDR2 is YYNGEE. This CDR3 has 15 amino acids. V lost 3 bases, J lost 2 bases, and 11 bases lay in between. The DNA for the CDR3 is TGTGCCAGCAGCGGGGAAGGCCTTAACACCGGGGAGCTGTTTTTT. The encoded protein is CASSGEGLNTGELFF.

The table lists this clonotype with a count of one. The chain is built from TRBV7-3 and TRBJ2-3; possibly TRBD2 for D (7 bases). The CDR3 covers 15 residues. CDR1 SGHTA and CDR2 FQGTGA come from the germline V gene. Trimming took off 1 base at V and 10 bases at J, with 18 bases between the two ends. DNA for the CDR3: TGTGCCAGCAGCTTAAGCGGGGGCCTACCCTCAGCGCAGTATTTT. Encoded protein: CASSLSGGLPSAQYF.

This chain joins TRBV6-2 or TRBV6-3 and TRBJ1-2; tentatively, D is TRBD1 (6 bases). The germline CDR1 and CDR2 sequences are MNHEY and SVGEGT. The CDR3 is 14 residues long. Trimming shortened V by 6 bases and J by 2 bases, and 13 bases separated the two germline ends. The CDR3 DNA is TGTGCCAGCAGCCTTGGACAGTACAACTATGGCTACACCTTC. Translated: CASSLGQYNYGYTF.

The V call is TRBV19, the J call TRBJ1-2; 7 bases fit TRBD1. The germline V gene encodes CDR1 LNHDA and CDR2 SQIVND (reference sequence). The CDR3 totals 15 residues. Trimming took 7 bases from V and 5 from J; bases not matched to a gene: 13. CDR3 loop: CASNYARDRAYGYTF. CDR3 sequence (DNA): TGTGCCAGTAATTACGCTCGAGACAGGGCGTATGGCTACACCTTC.

CDR3: CASSPTGGIQETQYF. CDR3 nucleotides: TGTGCCAGCAGCCCCACAGGGGGGATCCAAGAGACCCAGTACTTC. V is TRBV7-8 and J is TRBJ2-5, with TRBD1 identical over 8 bases. CDR1 SGHVS and CDR2 FQNEAQ come from the germline V gene. This CDR3 is 15 amino acids long. Germline trimming cut 5 bases from V and 1 base from J; bases unmatched to any gene: 6.

This chain connects TRBV6-6 to TRBJ2-1; TRBD1 or TRBD2 may be the D gene (5 bases each). Trimming removed 6 bases at V and 0 bases at J, with 15 bases between. This CDR3 spans 16 amino acids. Per germline, CDR1 MNHNY and CDR2 SVGAGI (reference sequence). The CDR3 is CASRNSRAGSYNEQFF. The CDR3 DNA is TGTGCCAGCAGAAACAGCAGGGCGGGCTCCTACAATGAGCAGTTCTTC.

V gene TRBV19 combines with J gene TRBJ2-3, with 10 bases matching TRBD1. This CDR3 spans 15 amino acids. Germline loops: CDR1 LNHDA, CDR2 SQIVND (reference sequence). V was clipped by 6 bases and J by 3 bases; unmatched bases: 6. The CDR3, as DNA: TGTGCCAGTAGCCCCGACAGGGGGCTAACAGATACGCAGTATTTT. The encoded protein is CASSPDRGLTDTQYF.